A selection of T cell receptor beta chains follows, all from one sample in a study of T cell changes during pregnancy in multiple sclerosis. Profiling relied on immunoSEQ multiplex PCR, and the TCRdb table lists in-frame clones only, not all of them. The table has around 66,000 clones, 91% seen once. Specimen: peripheral blood, collected in the third trimester of pregnancy. The receptors here all came from a female donor in good health, enrolled as a control in a pregnancy study. Each CDR3 is given with its conserved first and last residue. The D gene is left open where the match is weak. Rows give clone size only sometimes, using once, few, many, or a class for an expanded clone.

TGTGCCAGCAGCCACCGACAGGGATCCGTTTCACCCCTCCACTTT	CASSHRQGSVSPLHF	TRBJ1-6	TRBV7-9	TRBD1	.
TGTGCCATCAGTGAGCCCCCCCAGGGGGCCTACAATGAGCAGTTCTTC	CAISEPPQGAYNEQFF	TRBJ2-1	TRBV10-3	TRBD1	.
TGTGCCAGCAGCTTGCGGGATGTGAACACTGAAGCTTTCTTT	CASSLRDVNTEAFF	TRBJ1-1	TRBV5-6	.	few
TGTGCCAGCAGCCCCGGACTAGCGGGGGGGAGGGCCGGGGAGCTGTTTTTT	CASSPGLAGGRAGELFF	TRBJ2-2	TRBV7-3	TRBD2	.
TGTGCCAGCAGTTTCTCAGGGATTCAGCCCCAGCATTTT	CASSFSGIQPQHF	TRBJ1-5	TRBV28	.	.
TGTGCCAGCAGCCAAGATTTAGGGACAGGGGGAGAAAAACTGTTTTTT	CASSQDLGTGGEKLFF	TRBJ1-4	TRBV4-2	TRBD1	few
TGTGCCAGCAGCCAAGGGGTAACAGGGGGCGCGGGGCAAGAGACCCAGTACTTC	CASSQGVTGGAGQETQYF	TRBJ2-5	TRBV14	TRBD1	.
TGTGCCAGCAATCGGGACAGGGGAGATGGCTACACCTTC	CASNRDRGDGYTF	TRBJ1-2	TRBV2	TRBD1	.
TGCAGCGTTGAGCGGCAGGAGGGAGGCTACGAGCAGTACTTC	CSVERQEGGYEQYF	TRBJ2-7	TRBV29-1	.	.
TGTGCCACCCAGGGGGCAAGAGCTAACTATGGCTACACCTTC	CATQGARANYGYTF	TRBJ1-2	TRBV19	TRBD1	.
TGTGCCAGCAGCTCGGACACTCGCGGCTACACCTTC	CASSSDTRGYTF	TRBJ1-2	TRBV7-6	.	once
TGTGCCAGCAGTTCGACATACACAGATACGCAGTATTTT	CASSSTYTDTQYF	TRBJ2-3	TRBV28	.	.
TGTGCCAGCAGCTTAATTCCAGGCGTTAACTATGGCTACACCTTC	CASSLIPGVNYGYTF	TRBJ1-2	TRBV7-6	.	.
TGTGCCAGCAGTTTGGAGGCAGATACGCAGTATTTT	CASSLEADTQYF	TRBJ2-3	TRBV2	.	.
TGCGCCAGCAGTGACGGTCAGGGGGACGAGCAGTACTTC	CASSDGQGDEQYF	TRBJ2-7	TRBV10-1	TRBD1	.
TGTGCCAGCAGTTTTCAGGGGCCCACGAACACTGAAGCTTTCTTT	CASSFQGPTNTEAFF	TRBJ1-1	TRBV6-5	.	.
TGTGCCAGCAGCCCCCGGGAGATAGCGGGAGTAGAGCAGTACTTC	CASSPREIAGVEQYF	TRBJ2-7	TRBV5-4	TRBD2	.
TGTGCCATTGGGACAGGGACAGACACTGAAGCTTTCTTT	CAIGTGTDTEAFF	TRBJ1-1	TRBV6-5	TRBD1	.
TGTGCCAGCGAGGTGTGGGGAGCCAATGGAAACACCATATATTTT	CASEVWGANGNTIYF	TRBJ1-3	TRBV6-5	.	.
TGTGCCAGCAGCGTACTAGCGGGGTTCAATGAGCAGTTCTTC	CASSVLAGFNEQFF	TRBJ2-1	TRBV7-9	TRBD2	.
TGTGCCAGCAGCGTAGATCAGGCAGGGTCTGGAAACACCATATATTTT	CASSVDQAGSGNTIYF	TRBJ1-3	TRBV9	.	.
TGTGCCAGCAGCTTAGGTTCGGCGGGAGAACGTGAGCAGTACTTC	CASSLGSAGEREQYF	TRBJ2-7	TRBV7-8	TRBD2	once
TGCGCCAGCAGCTTGGGTGGAGGGGCAGACGAGCAGTACTTC	CASSLGGGADEQYF	TRBJ2-7	TRBV5-1	.	.
TGTGCCAGCAGCTTGGCGATGCAGGGGCGAACTAATGAAAAACTGTTTTTT	CASSLAMQGRTNEKLFF	TRBJ1-4	TRBV5-8	.	.
TGTGCCAGCAGTCCCAGACAGGGAAACAATCAGCCCCAGCATTTT	CASSPRQGNNQPQHF	TRBJ1-5	TRBV6-5	TRBD1	.
TGTGCCAGCAGCTCGACAGGGTGGCGGGAGCAGTACTTC	CASSSTGWREQYF	TRBJ2-7	TRBV11-2	TRBD1	.
TGTGCCAGCAGCTTAGGGCAGCAGCCCCAGCATTTT	CASSLGQQPQHF	TRBJ1-5	TRBV7-9	.	.
TGTGCCAGCAGTGGGGGAGGGGGAAGGTATGGCTACACCTTC	CASSGGGGRYGYTF	TRBJ1-2	TRBV28	.	.
TGTGCCAGCTTGGGTGGGGGCCGCACATCCTACGAGCAGTACTTC	CASLGGGRTSYEQYF	TRBJ2-7	TRBV2	.	.
TGTGCACAGGGGAGGGAGACCCAGTACTTC	CAQGRETQYF	TRBJ2-5	TRBV5-4	.	.
TGTGCCAGCAGTTTACTGGGGCCGAACACTGAAGCTTTCTTT	CASSLLGPNTEAFF	TRBJ1-1	TRBV27	.	.
TGCGCCAGCAGCTTGGGAGGACTTGTAAAATACAATGAGCAGTTCTTC	CASSLGGLVKYNEQFF	TRBJ2-1	TRBV5-1	.	.
TGTGCCAGCAGCCCAGGGGGAAGCACAGATACGCAGTATTTT	CASSPGGSTDTQYF	TRBJ2-3	TRBV7-3	TRBD1	.
TGTGCCTGGGTAGACAGGACGAACACTGAAGCTTTCTTT	CAWVDRTNTEAFF	TRBJ1-1	TRBV30	.	.
TGTGCCAGCAGCCGCGGGGGAGGACCGTCCTATGGCTACACCTTC	CASSRGGGPSYGYTF	TRBJ1-2	TRBV7-9	.	.
TGTGCCATCAGGAGCCTCGGGGAGCTGTTTTTT	CAIRSLGELFF	TRBJ2-2	TRBV10-3	.	.
TGTGCCACCAGCAGAGATCGCGGGGGGGGGACTGAAGCTTTCTTT	CATSRDRGGGTEAFF	TRBJ1-1	TRBV15	.	once
TGTGCCAGCAGCTTGACTAGCGGGAGGGAGACCCAGTACTTC	CASSLTSGRETQYF	TRBJ2-5	TRBV5-4	TRBD2	.
TGCCCCTCCCAGCGGGACATAGATACGCAGTATTTT	CPSQRDIDTQYF	TRBJ2-3	TRBV29-1	.	.
TGTGCCAGCAGCTCCCTGGGGGGACTCCTTCGGTACGAGCAGTACTTC	CASSSLGGLLRYEQYF	TRBJ2-7	TRBV5-6	.	.
TGCGCCAGCAGCTTAGCAGGGGATGAAGCTTTCTTT	CASSLAGDEAFF	TRBJ1-1	TRBV5-1	.	.
TGTGCCAGCAGTTTGCTACAGGGGGGCGGCTACACCTTC	CASSLLQGGGYTF	TRBJ1-2	TRBV27	TRBD1	once
TGTGCCAGCAGCGCTGGGACAGAGGGCTACACCTTC	CASSAGTEGYTF	TRBJ1-2	TRBV7-9	TRBD1	.
TGTGCCAGCAGCGTGGAGGGAAACACTGGGTACCAAGAGACCCAGTACTTC	CASSVEGNTGYQETQYF	TRBJ2-5	TRBV9	.	.
TGTGCCAGCAGCCCGAATCCTTGGGAGCGGGGGACCTATACGCAGTATTTT	CASSPNPWERGTYTQYF	TRBJ2-3	TRBV9	TRBD2	.
TGTGCCAGCAACCGAGGACTAGCGGGAGGGGCCACCGGGGAGCTGTTTTTT	CASNRGLAGGATGELFF	TRBJ2-2	TRBV7-9	TRBD2	.
TGTGCCTGGAGCTCAGGGGTGGCTCAGCCCCAGCATTTT	CAWSSGVAQPQHF	TRBJ1-5	TRBV30	.	.
TGTGCCAGCTTGACTAGTCTCAATGAGCAGTTCTTC	CASLTSLNEQFF	TRBJ2-1	TRBV7-8	.	.
TGTGCCAGCAGCCTAAGCGGGAGCAGGGCAGATACGCAGTATTTT	CASSLSGSRADTQYF	TRBJ2-3	TRBV7-6	TRBD2	.
TGCAGCGTTGATATCTTCACAGATACGCAGTATTTT	CSVDIFTDTQYF	TRBJ2-3	TRBV29-1	.	.
TGTGCCAGCAGTAGGCAGGGAAGCTACGAGCAGTACTTC	CASSRQGSYEQYF	TRBJ2-7	TRBV6-6	.	.
TGCGCCAGCAGCTTGAGGCAGGCACACAATGAGCAGTTCTTC	CASSLRQAHNEQFF	TRBJ2-1	TRBV5-1	.	.
TGTGCCAGCAGTGAAGTGACTAACGGGGAGCTGTTTTTT	CASSEVTNGELFF	TRBJ2-2	TRBV6-1	.	.
TGTGCCAGCAGGTGGCAGGGGGCGGGCGAGCAGTACTTC	CASRWQGAGEQYF	TRBJ2-7	TRBV25-1	TRBD1	once
TGTGCCAGTAGTATTCTAGGGAGCACTGAAGCTTTCTTT	CASSILGSTEAFF	TRBJ1-1	TRBV19	.	.
TGTGCCAGTAGTCGGGCCCTCCGGGAGTATGGCTACACCTTC	CASSRALREYGYTF	TRBJ1-2	TRBV19	.	few
TGTGCCAGCTCACTCGACAGGGAGTGGTACACCTTC	CASSLDREWYTF	TRBJ1-2	TRBV18	TRBD1	.